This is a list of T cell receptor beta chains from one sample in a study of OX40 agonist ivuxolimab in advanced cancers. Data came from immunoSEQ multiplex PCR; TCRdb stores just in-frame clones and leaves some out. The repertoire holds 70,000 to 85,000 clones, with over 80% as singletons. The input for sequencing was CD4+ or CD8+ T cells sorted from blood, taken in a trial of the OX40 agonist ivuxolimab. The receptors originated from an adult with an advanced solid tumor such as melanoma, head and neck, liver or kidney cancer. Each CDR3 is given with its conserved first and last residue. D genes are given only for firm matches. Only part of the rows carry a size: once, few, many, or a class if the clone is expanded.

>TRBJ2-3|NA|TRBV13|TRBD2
CASSRLAGVEADTQYF
TGTGCCAGCAGCCGACTAGCGGGGGTGGAGGCAGATACGCAGTATTTT
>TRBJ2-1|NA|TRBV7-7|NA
CASSLVESPYNEQFF
TGTGCCAGCAGCTTAGTAGAGTCCCCTTACAATGAGCAGTTCTTC
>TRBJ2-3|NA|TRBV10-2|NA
CASSEYPGASGPSTDTQYF
TGCGCCAGCAGTGAGTACCCGGGGGCTAGCGGACCTAGCACAGATACGCAGTATTTT
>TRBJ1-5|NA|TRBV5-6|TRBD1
CASSPGTGDNQPQHF
TGTGCCAGCAGCCCAGGGACAGGTGACAATCAGCCCCAGCATTTT
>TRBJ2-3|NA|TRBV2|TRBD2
CASKSGRRSDTQYF
TGTGCCAGCAAGAGCGGGAGAAGGTCAGATACGCAGTATTTT
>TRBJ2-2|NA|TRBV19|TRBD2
CASRPGLAPNTGELFF
TGTGCCAGTAGGCCGGGACTAGCGCCGAACACCGGGGAGCTGTTTTTT
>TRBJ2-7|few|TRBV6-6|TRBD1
CASSYSHRGVAYEQYF
TGTGCCAGCAGTTACTCCCACAGGGGGGTAGCCTACGAGCAGTACTTC
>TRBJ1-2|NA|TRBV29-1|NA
CSVRTGSYGYTF
TGCAGCGTTAGGACGGGAAGTTATGGCTACACCTTC
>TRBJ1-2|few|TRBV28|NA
CASRGAYGYTF
TGTGCCAGCAGGGGGGCTTATGGCTACACCTTC
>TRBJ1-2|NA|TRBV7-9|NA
CASSLMELKGYTF
TGTGCCAGCAGCTTAATGGAACTAAAAGGCTACACCTTC
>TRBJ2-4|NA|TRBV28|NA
CASSLIEELPKNIQYF
TGTGCCAGCAGTTTAATCGAGGAGTTACCCAAAAACATTCAGTACTTC
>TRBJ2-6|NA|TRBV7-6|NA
CASSLAGSGANVLTF
TGTGCCAGCAGCTTAGCGGGCTCTGGGGCCAACGTCCTGACTTTC
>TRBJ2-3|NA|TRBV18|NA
CASSNKPGLITSTDTQYF
TGTGCCAGCTCAAATAAACCGGGACTGATTACTAGCACAGATACGCAGTATTTT
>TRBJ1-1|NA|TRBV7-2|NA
CASSPTGMNTEAFF
TGTGCCAGCAGCCCCACCGGGATGAACACTGAAGCTTTCTTT
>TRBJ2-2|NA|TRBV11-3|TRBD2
CASSSLAGGRGELFF
TGTGCCAGCAGCTCACTAGCGGGAGGTCGTGGGGAGCTGTTTTTT
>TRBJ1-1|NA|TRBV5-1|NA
CASSLEESTEAFF
TGCGCCAGCAGCTTGGAGGAGTCGACTGAAGCTTTCTTT
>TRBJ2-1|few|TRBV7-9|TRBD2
CASSWSTSGGNNEQFF
TGTGCCAGCAGCTGGTCGACTAGCGGGGGCAACAATGAGCAGTTCTTC
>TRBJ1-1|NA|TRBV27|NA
CASSFSTTNTEAFF
TGTGCCAGCAGTTTCTCCACCACGAACACTGAAGCTTTCTTT
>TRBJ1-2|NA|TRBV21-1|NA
CASSMGQPKVAFNYGYTF
TGTGCCAGCAGCATGGGACAACCCAAAGTCGCGTTTAACTATGGCTACACCTTC
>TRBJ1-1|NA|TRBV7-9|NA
CASTGGNTEAFF
TGTGCCAGCACGGGAGGGAACACTGAAGCTTTCTTT
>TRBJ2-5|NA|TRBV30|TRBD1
CAWSAGTGGLLQETQYF
TGTGCCTGGAGTGCAGGGACAGGGGGCCTCCTACAAGAGACCCAGTACTTC
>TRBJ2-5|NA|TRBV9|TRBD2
CASSVELARETQYF
TGTGCCAGCAGCGTAGAACTAGCGCGAGAGACCCAGTACTTC
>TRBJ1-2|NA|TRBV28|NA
CASSSVRGGGYTF
TGTGCCAGCAGTTCAGTCAGGGGAGGGGGCTACACCTTC
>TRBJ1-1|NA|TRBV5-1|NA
CASSPEGQTHTEAFF
TGCGCCAGCAGCCCTGAGGGACAAACCCACACTGAAGCTTTCTTT
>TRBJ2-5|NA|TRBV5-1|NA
CASSLGNLAQTQYF
TGCGCCAGCAGCTTGGGGAACTTAGCTCAGACCCAGTACTTC
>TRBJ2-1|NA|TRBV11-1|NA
CASTRGGRRGDEQFF
TGTGCCAGCACGCGAGGGGGGAGGAGAGGCGATGAGCAGTTCTTC
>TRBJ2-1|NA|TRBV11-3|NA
CASSLGRTSYNEQFF
TGTGCCAGCAGCTTAGGCAGGACCTCCTACAATGAGCAGTTCTTC